This TCR beta chain was identified in a study of metastatic and nonmetastatic thyroid tumors. In the study overall: Repertoires from malignant and benign thyroid patients were compared across blood and tumor or nodule tissue.

Until they underwent thyroid surgery, no patient had received any treatment. Study-wide points: Malignant thyroid tumors reportedly had TCR beta diversity that was significantly higher than in benign nodules, in blood and tumor.

V dropped 6 bases and J dropped 2; count of bases not matched to a gene: 3. The CDR3 covers 13 residues. Germline loops: CDR1 MNHNS, CDR2 SASEGT. This clone was seen at least ten times. The antigen is not known. Original analysis: Across clinicopathological groups, CDR3 differences served as the basis for building a distant-metastasis classifier for papillary thyroid cancer. TCRdb re-clonotyped the PCR reads via MiXCR. The V and J calls and clone size come from TCRdb's table, not from the authors' own analysis. The sample has roughly 24,000 clones, 21% seen once. The chain couples TRBV6-1 to TRBJ2-5, with 7 bases aligning to TRBD2. The sample taken for sequencing was blood. This sequence was found in a male donor with papillary thyroid cancer or a benign thyroid nodule (not recorded which). Some clones in this sample may be carry-over from other donors' samples. Here the CDR3 DNA reads TGTGCCAGCAGGGGGGGGAGTCAAGAGACCCAGTACTTC. Its protein product is CASRGGSQETQYF.